Below, 4 T cell receptor beta chains from the same sample are listed, as sequenced in a study of T cell changes during pregnancy in multiple sclerosis. Sequenced by immunoSEQ multiplex PCR; TCRdb stores in-frame clones only, minus some. The data hold 70,000 to 75,000 clones, with more than 85% observed a single time. Sample: peripheral blood, taken before pregnancy. The receptors here all came from a female donor with multiple sclerosis, enrolled in a pregnancy study.

The genes are TRBV7-6 and TRBJ1-1; maybe TRBD1 (5 bases). V shed 5 bases and J shed 0 bases, with 28 bases lying between them. The CDR3 consists of 20 residues. Germline CDR1 and CDR2: SGHVS and FNYEAQ. This CDR3 reads CASSPRALSKTDLLNTEAFF. DNA for the CDR3: TGTGCCAGCAGCCCTAGGGCTCTTAGTAAGACAGACCTCTTGAACACTGAAGCTTTCTTT.

The chain is built from TRBV11-2 and TRBJ2-5, with D hard to call. Germline CDR1 is SGHAT and CDR2 is FQNNGV. The V end lost 4 bases, the J end lost 5 bases, and 2 bases lay between the germline ends. The length of the CDR3 is 10 residues. CDR3 DNA sequence: TGTGCCAGCAGCTCGGAGACCCAGTACTTC. It codes for CASSSETQYF.

This clone was detected only a few times. V gene TRBV11-2 combines with J gene TRBJ1-1, with D tentatively TRBD1 (5 bases). Trimming removed 4 bases from V and 5 bases from J, with 11 bases in between. CDR1 is SGHAT, CDR2 FQNNGV, per germline. CDR3 length equals 13 residues. The CDR3 DNA is TGTGCCAGCAGCTCCGGGGGAGGGACTGAAGCTTTCTTT. This codes for CASSSGGGTEAFF.

In its sample, this clone was seen once. This chain joins TRBV30 and TRBJ2-7; D is ambiguous. Germline loops: CDR1 GTSNPN, CDR2 SVGIG (reference sequence). CDR3 length: 13 amino acids. V shed 1 base and J shed 2 bases, with 9 bases lying between them. Here the CDR3 reads CAWSEHPPYEQYF. The CDR3 DNA reads as TGTGCCTGGAGTGAACACCCCCCCTACGAGCAGTACTTC. Based on the CDR3 plus reference TRBV30 and TRBJ2-7, the full variable domain is SQTIHQWPATLVQPVGSPLSLECTVEGTSNPNLYWYRQAAGRGLQLLFYSVGIGQISSEVPQNLSASRPQDRQFILSSKKLLLSDSGFYLCAWSEHPPYEQYFGPGTRLTVT.